The sequence of this T cell receptor (beta chain) was determined in a study of PD-1 blockade in classical Hodgkin lymphoma. As for time point: cycle 4 day 1 (C4D1), after less than 7 weeks of nivolumab. Each patient relapsed following autologous stem cell transplantation, and prior brentuximab vedotin exposure differed. From thawed PBMCs, CD4+ T cells were purified using magnetic negative selection. This table comes from immunoSEQ multiplex PCR, and its TCRdb copy is limited to in-frame clones, with some not included. The sample holds some 15,000 clones; almost 90% are singletons and the top ten take 0.9%. This CDR3 spans 17 amino acids.

The material was CD4+ T cells from blood, obtained before the fourth cycle of nivolumab. The sequence came from a human donor with classical Hodgkin lymphoma. The chain recombines TRBV21-1 with TRBJ2-3. TRBV21-1 is marked as a pseudogene. CDR3 nucleotides: TGTGCCAGCAGCAAAGCGGGGGGCCATCCTAGCACAGATACGCAGTATTTT. Its protein product is CASSKAGGHPSTDTQYF.